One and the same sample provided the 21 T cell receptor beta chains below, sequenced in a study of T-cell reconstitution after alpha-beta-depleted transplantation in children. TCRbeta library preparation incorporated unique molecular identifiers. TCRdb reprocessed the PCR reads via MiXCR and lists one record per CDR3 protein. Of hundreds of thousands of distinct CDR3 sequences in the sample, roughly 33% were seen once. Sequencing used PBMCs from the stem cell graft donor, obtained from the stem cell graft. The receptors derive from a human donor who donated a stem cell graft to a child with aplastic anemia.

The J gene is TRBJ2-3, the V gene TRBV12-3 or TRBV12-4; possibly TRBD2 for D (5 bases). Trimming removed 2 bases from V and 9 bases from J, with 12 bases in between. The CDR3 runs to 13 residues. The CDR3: CASSLSPLATQYF. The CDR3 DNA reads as TGTGCCAGCAGTTTATCTCCTCTAGCCACGCAGTATTTT.

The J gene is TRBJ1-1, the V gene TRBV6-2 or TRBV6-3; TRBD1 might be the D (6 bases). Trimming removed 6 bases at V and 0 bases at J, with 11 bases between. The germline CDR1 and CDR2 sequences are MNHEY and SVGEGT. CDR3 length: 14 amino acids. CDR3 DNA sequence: TGTGCCAGCAGCGACAGGATCATGAACACTGAAGCTTTCTTT. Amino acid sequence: CASSDRIMNTEAFF.

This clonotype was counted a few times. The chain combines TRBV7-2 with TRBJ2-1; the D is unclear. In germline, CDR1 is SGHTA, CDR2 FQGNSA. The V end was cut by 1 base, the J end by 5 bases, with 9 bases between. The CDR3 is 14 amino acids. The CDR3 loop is CASSLVVDHNEQFF. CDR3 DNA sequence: TGTGCCAGCAGCTTAGTGGTCGATCACAATGAGCAGTTCTTC.

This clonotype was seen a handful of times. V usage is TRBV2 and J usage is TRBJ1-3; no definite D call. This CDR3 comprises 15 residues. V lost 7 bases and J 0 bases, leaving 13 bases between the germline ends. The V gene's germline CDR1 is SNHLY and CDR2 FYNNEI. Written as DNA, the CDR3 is TGTGCCAGCACCGAGAGGCACCTCTCTGGAAACACCATATATTTT. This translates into CASTERHLSGNTIYF.

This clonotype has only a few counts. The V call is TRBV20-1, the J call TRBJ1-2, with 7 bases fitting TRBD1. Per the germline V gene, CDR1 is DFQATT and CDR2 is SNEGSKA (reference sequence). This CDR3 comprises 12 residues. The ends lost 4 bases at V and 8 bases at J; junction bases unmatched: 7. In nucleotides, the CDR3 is TGCAGTGCTATGGAGACAGGGTTAGGCTACACCTTC. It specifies CSAMETGLGYTF.

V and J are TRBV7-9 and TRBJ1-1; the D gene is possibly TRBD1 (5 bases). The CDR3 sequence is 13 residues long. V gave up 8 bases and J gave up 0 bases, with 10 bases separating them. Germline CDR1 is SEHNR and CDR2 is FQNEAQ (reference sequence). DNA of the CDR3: TGTGCCAGCGACAGTCTCATGAACACTGAAGCTTTCTTT. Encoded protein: CASDSLMNTEAFF.

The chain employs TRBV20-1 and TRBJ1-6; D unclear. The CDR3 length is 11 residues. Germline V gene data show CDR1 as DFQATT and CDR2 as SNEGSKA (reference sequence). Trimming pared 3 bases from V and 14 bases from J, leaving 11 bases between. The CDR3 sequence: CSASPGGSLHF. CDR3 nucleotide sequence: TGCAGTGCTAGCCCGGGTGGGTCCCTCCACTTT.

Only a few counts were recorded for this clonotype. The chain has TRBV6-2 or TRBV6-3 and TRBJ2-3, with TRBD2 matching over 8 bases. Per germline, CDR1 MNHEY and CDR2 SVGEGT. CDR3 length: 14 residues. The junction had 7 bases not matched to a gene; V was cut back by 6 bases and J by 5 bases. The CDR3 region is CASRRREAQDTQYF. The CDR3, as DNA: TGTGCCAGCAGGAGGCGGGAGGCCCAAGATACGCAGTATTTT.

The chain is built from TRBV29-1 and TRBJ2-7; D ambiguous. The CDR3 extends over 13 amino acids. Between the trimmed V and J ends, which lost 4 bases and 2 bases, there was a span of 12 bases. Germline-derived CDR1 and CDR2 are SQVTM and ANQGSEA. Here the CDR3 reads CSVVFLETYEQYF. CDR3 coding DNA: TGCAGCGTTGTTTTCCTGGAGACCTACGAGCAGTACTTC.

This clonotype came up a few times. In DNA, the CDR3 is TGTGCCAGCAGCTTAGCCCTGTCGGGACAGGGGGCAGGTGGCTACACCTTC. Its protein is CASSLALSGQGAGGYTF. This rearrangement joins TRBV7-2 to TRBJ1-2, with TRBD1 matching over 12 bases. CDR1 SGHTA and CDR2 FQGNSA come from the germline V gene. The CDR3 has 17 amino acids. J was trimmed by 7 bases and V by 0 bases; bases with no gene match: 9.

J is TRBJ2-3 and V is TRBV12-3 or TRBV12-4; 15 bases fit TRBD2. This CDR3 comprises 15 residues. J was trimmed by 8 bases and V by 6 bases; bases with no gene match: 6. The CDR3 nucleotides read TGTGCCAGCAGCTGGACTAGCGGGGGGGGCCGTACGCAGTATTTT. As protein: CASSWTSGGGRTQYF.

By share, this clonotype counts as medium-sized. The CDR3: CSASNARGGTEAFF. CDR3 coding DNA: TGCAGTGCTTCCAACGCGAGAGGAGGGACTGAAGCTTTCTTT. The V and J genes are TRBV20-1 and TRBJ1-1; D unclear. The V end was cut by 5 bases, the J end by 5 bases, with 18 bases between. The CDR3 totals 14 residues. Germline V lookup: CDR1 DFQATT, CDR2 SNEGSKA (reference sequence).

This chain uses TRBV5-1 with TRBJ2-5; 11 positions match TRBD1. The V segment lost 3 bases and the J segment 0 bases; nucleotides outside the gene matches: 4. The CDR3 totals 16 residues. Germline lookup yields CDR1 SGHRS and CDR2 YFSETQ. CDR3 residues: CASSSGDRGNQETQYF. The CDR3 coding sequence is TGCGCCAGCAGCTCGGGGGACAGGGGGAACCAAGAGACCCAGTACTTC.

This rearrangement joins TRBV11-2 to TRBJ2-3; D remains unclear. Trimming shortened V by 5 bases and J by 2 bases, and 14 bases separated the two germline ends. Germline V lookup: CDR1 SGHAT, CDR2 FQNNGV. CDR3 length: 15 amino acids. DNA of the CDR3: TGTGCCAGCAGCCAAAACCCGGCGGCCACAGATACGCAGTATTTT. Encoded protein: CASSQNPAATDTQYF.

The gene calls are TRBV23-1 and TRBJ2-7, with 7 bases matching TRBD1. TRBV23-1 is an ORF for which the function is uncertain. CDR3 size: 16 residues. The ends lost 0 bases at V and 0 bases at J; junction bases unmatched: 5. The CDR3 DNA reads TGCGCCAGCAGTCAATCCAACCGGGACAGCTCCTACGAGCAGTACTTC. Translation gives CASSQSNRDSSYEQYF.

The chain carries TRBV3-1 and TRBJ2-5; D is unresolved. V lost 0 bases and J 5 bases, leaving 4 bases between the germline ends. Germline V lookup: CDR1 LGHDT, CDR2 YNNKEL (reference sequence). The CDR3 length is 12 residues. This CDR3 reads CASSQEYETQYF. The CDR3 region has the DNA TGTGCCAGCAGCCAAGAGTACGAGACCCAGTACTTC.

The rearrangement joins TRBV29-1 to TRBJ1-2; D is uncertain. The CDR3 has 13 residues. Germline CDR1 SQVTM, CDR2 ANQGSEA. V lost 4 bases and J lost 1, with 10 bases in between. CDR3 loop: CSVGTMNNYGYTF. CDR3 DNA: TGCAGCGTTGGGACGATGAATAACTATGGCTACACCTTC.

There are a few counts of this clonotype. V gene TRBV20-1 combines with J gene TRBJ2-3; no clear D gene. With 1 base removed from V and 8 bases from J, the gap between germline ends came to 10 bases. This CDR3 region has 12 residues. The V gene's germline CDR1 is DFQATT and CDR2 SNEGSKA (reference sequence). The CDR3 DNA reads TGCAGTGCTAGAGGTCTTCTAGTTACGCAGTATTTT. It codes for CSARGLLVTQYF.

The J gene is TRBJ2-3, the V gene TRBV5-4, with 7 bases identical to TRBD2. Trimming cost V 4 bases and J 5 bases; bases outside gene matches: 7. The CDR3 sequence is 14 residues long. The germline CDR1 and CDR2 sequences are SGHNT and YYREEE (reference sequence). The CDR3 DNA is TGTGCCAGCAGCCGGGACTACCCGGTAGATACGCAGTATTTT. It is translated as CASSRDYPVDTQYF.

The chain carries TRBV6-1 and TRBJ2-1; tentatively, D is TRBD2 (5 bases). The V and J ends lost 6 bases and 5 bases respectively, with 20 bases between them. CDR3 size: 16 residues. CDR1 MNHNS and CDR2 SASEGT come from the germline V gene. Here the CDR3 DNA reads TGTGCCAGCAGCTTCATATTAGGGAGCCCAAACAATGAGCAGTTCTTC. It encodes CASSFILGSPNNEQFF.

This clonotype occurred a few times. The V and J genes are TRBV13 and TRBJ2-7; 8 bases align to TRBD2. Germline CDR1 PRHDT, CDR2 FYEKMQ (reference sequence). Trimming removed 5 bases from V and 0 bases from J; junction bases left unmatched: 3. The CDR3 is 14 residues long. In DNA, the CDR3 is TGTGCCAGCAGCCGGAGCGGGAGCTCCTACGAGCAGTACGTC. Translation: CASSRSGSSYEQYV.